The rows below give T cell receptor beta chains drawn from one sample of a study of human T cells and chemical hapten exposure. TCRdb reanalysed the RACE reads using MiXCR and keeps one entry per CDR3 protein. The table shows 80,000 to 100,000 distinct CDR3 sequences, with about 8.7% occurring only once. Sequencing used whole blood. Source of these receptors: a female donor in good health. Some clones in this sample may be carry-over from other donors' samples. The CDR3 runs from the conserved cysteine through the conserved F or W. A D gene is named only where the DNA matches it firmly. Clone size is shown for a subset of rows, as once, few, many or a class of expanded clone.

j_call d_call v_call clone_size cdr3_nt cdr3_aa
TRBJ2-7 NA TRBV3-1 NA TGTGCCAGCAGCCAAGATCGGCACGAGCAGTACTTC CASSQDRHEQYF
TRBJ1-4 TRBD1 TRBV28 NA TGTGCCAGCAGTTTACGCCCGGGACAGGGGGCAGTTGCTGCTAATGAAAAACTGTTTTTT CASSLRPGQGAVAANEKLFF
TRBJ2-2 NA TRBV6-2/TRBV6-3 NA TGTGCCAGCAGTTACTCGGGAGTGGAAACCGGGGAGCTGTTTTTT CASSYSGVETGELFF
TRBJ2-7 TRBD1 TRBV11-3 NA TGTGCCAGCAGCTTAGGGACAGGGGATTCTAGGGAGCAGTACTTC CASSLGTGDSREQYF
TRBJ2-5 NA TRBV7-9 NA TGTGCCAGCAGCTTAGGAGAAGTGATATCCCAAGAGACCCAGTACTTC CASSLGEVISQETQYF
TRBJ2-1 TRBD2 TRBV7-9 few TGTGCCAGCAGCTCGCGCGGGGGATGGCTGGCGCAGTTCTTC CASSSRGGWLAQFF
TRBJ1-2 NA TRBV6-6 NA TGTGCCAGCAGTTACTCGTCCGGCGGAACAGACTATGGCTACACCTTC CASSYSSGGTDYGYTF
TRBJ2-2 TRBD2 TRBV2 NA TGTGCCAGCGATAAGCGGGAGGGCCGACACACCGGGGAGCTGTTTTTT CASDKREGRHTGELFF
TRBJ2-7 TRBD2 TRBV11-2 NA TGTGCCAGCAGCAATGCCGGGACTAGCTTCGACGAGCAGTACTTC CASSNAGTSFDEQYF
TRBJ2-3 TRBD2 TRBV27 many TGTGCCAGCAGTCCCCCGGGACTAGCGGTCACAGATACGCAGTATTTT CASSPPGLAVTDTQYF
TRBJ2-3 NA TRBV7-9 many TGTGCCAGCCTGGCTTCCGATACGCAGTATTTT CASLASDTQYF
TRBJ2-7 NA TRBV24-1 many TGTGCCACCAGTGACGGAGACAGCTACGAGCAGTACTTC CATSDGDSYEQYF
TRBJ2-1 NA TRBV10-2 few TGCGCCAGCCGTGAGACTGACGAGCAGTTCTTC CASRETDEQFF
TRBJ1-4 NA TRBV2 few TGTGCCAGCAGGGACCGGACGGCAACTAATGAAAAACTGTTTTTT CASRDRTATNEKLFF
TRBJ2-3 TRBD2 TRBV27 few TGTGCCAGCAGTTCCCATCCACGACTAGCGGGAGGCGCAGATACGCAGTATTTT CASSSHPRLAGGADTQYF
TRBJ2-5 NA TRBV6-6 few TGTGCCAGCAGTTACTGGCAGGAGCAAGAGACCCAGTACTTC CASSYWQEQETQYF
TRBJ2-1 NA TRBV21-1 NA TGTGCCAGCAGAAAAGACAGGGTTCATCTCTCCTACAATGAGCAGTTCTTC CASRKDRVHLSYNEQFF
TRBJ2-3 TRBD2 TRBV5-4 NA TGTGCCAGCAGCCGGGGACTAGCGGGAGCAGATACGCAGTATTTT CASSRGLAGADTQYF
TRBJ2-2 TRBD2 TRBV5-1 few TGCGCCAGCAGCGTTGTATTAGCGGGGAACACCGGGGAGCTGTTTTTT CASSVVLAGNTGELFF
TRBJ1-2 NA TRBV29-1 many TGCAGCGCCCTGAGGCAGGGGACCGATGGCTACACCTTC CSALRQGTDGYTF
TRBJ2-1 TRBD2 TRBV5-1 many TGCGCCAGCAGCTTGGCTCCTAGCGGGAAAGGGGAGGGTGAGCAGTTCTTC CASSLAPSGKGEGEQFF
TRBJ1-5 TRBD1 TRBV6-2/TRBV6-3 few TGTGCCAGCAGTCAATCGACAGGGGTTGGCAATCAGCCCCAGCATTTT CASSQSTGVGNQPQHF
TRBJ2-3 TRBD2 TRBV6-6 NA TGTGCCAGCAGTTCCTTGTTGGCGGGAGCAAGCACAGATACGCAGTATTTT CASSSLLAGASTDTQYF
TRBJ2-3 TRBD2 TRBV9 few TGTGCCAGCAGCGTAGGACTAGCGGAAGATACGCAGTATTTT CASSVGLAEDTQYF
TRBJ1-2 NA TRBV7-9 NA TGTGCCAGCAGCCCAGATGGGGTAGGGTATGGCTACACCTTC CASSPDGVGYGYTF
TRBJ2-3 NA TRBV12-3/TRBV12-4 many TGTGCCAGCAGTGCGACCGGGACTCGCCCAGATACGCAGTATTTT CASSATGTRPDTQYF
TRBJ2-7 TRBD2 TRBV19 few TGTGCCAGTAGTGCGTCAGCGGGAGGGCCGCTCGAGCAGTACTTC CASSASAGGPLEQYF
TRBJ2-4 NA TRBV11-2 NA TGTGCCAGCAGCTTAGACTATCCAGCGGGCACTCCCCAGTACTTC CASSLDYPAGTPQYF
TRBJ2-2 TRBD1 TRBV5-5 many TGTGCCAGCAGCTTTACAGGGGTCACCGGGGAGCTGTTTTTT CASSFTGVTGELFF
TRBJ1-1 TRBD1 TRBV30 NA TGTGCCTGGGATTCGGGACAGAACATGAACACTGAAGCTTTCTTT CAWDSGQNMNTEAFF
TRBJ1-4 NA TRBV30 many TGTGCCTGGAGTGGAACAGGAGGAAAACTGTTTTTT CAWSGTGGKLFF
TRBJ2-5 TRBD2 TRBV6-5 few TGTGCCAGCAGTGGGACAGCTAGCGGGACGCAAGAGACCCAGTACTTC CASSGTASGTQETQYF
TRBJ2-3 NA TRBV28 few TGTGCCAGCAGTTTTGAGGCAGACACAGATACGCAGTATTTT CASSFEADTDTQYF
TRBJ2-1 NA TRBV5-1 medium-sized TGCGCCAGCAGCCCCGGACTCCTCTGGGATGAGCAGTTCTTC CASSPGLLWDEQFF
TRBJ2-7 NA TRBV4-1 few TGCGCCAGCAGTACCGGGACATCGGGCTACGAGCAGTACTTC CASSTGTSGYEQYF
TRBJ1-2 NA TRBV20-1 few TGCAGTGCTAGAGATCGGGGCAAGGATAACTATGGCTACACCTTC CSARDRGKDNYGYTF
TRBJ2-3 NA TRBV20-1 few TGCAGTGCCATTAAAGGTTGGGGGACAGATACGCAGTATTTT CSAIKGWGTDTQYF
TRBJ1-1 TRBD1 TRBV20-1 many TGCAGTGCGCCTTACAGGGGGCTTAACACTGAAGCTTTCTTT CSAPYRGLNTEAFF
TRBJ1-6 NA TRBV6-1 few TGTGCCAGCAGTGACAGCCCCACGTCCTATAATTCACCCCTCCACTTT CASSDSPTSYNSPLHF
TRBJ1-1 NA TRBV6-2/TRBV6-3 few TGTGCCAGCAGAGATGACCCGAACACTGAAGCTTTCTTT CASRDDPNTEAFF
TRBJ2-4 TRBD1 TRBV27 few TGTGCCAGCAGTTTATCTGGACAGGGGGCGATTCAGTACTTC CASSLSGQGAIQYF
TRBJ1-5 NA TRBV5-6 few TGTGCCAGCAGTACAAGGGGGAAAGGGAGGAATCAGCCCCAGCATTTT CASSTRGKGRNQPQHF
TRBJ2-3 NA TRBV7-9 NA TGTGCCAGCAGGCTAAGCACAGATACGCAGTATTTT CASRLSTDTQYF
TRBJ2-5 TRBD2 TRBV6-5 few TGTGCCAGCATGGAGCAGGGAGGGGAGACCCAGTACTTC CASMEQGGETQYF
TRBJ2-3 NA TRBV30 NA TGTGCCTGGAGTCCAGGGGCAGATACGCAGTATTTT CAWSPGADTQYF
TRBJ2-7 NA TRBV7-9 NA TGTGCCAGCAGCACCACCTACGAGCAGTACTTC CASSTTYEQYF